This TCR beta chain is drawn from a study of siplizumab effects on memory and regulatory T cells. Overall study findings and caveats: Naive T cells seemed more diverse than memory cells and seemed major alloresponse contributors. For siplizumab cultures, the suppressive function of their proliferating Tregs was not confirmed.

Sequencing was performed on unstimulated naive, memory, effector memory and TEMRA subsets derived from a few donor pairs. Per sample, some 10^5 TCR templates underwent assay. Sequencing was performed with immunoSEQ multiplex PCR; in TCRdb, only in-frame clones are kept and a portion is missing. In the table there are tens of thousands of clones, 95% to 98% of which are singletons. Turning to this clone: Its target is not known.

This CDR3 region has 14 residues. Germline V gene sequence: CDR1 WSHSY, CDR2 SAAADI. The junction had 4 bases not matched to a gene; V was cut back by 5 bases and J by 3 bases. The chain combines TRBV10-2 with TRBJ2-7; 10 bases match TRBD2. The source is a human donor in good health. Source material: naive CD8+ T cells sorted from blood. The DNA of the CDR3 is TGCGCCAGCAGTCTAGCGGGAGTCTTCTACGAGCAGTACTTC. Translating gives CASSLAGVFYEQYF.